These 6 T cell receptor beta chains were all obtained from the same sample, sequenced in a study of CD4 T cells in lung cancer. Method: immunoSEQ multiplex PCR; TCRdb's copy keeps in-frame clones and lacks some. The data contain under 5,000 clones, about 67% of them singletons. Sequencing input: lung tumor tissue. The source of these receptors is a man between 60 and 75 years old with non-small cell lung cancer.

V usage is TRBV7-8 and J usage is TRBJ1-4, with a weak D call TRBD1 (5 bases). V was shortened by 7 bases and J by 7 bases, with 16 bases between the two germline ends. CDR1 SGHVS and CDR2 FQNEAQ come from the germline V gene. This CDR3 has 14 residues. The CDR3 DNA is TGTGCCAGCACCTCAATCGGAGGGGTTGAAAAACTGTTTTTT. The encoded protein is CASTSIGGVEKLFF.

The chain joins TRBV6-5 to TRBJ2-2; D unclear. V lost 5 bases and J lost 1, with 2 bases in between. The CDR3 is made up of 12 amino acids. Per germline, CDR1 MNHEY and CDR2 SVGAGI. As DNA, the CDR3 is TGTGCCAGCAGTCGGAACACCGGGGAGCTGTTTTTT. It encodes CASSRNTGELFF.

The genes are TRBV19 and TRBJ2-1; D gene uncertain. The germline V gene has CDR1 LNHDA and CDR2 SQIVND (reference sequence). Trimming removed 5 bases from V and 0 bases from J, with 11 bases in between. The length of the CDR3 is 15 residues. This CDR3 reads CASSPSASSYNEQFF. DNA of the CDR3: TGTGCCAGTAGTCCCAGCGCCAGCTCCTACAATGAGCAGTTCTTC.

This clone was counted once. CDR3 amino acids: CASSFSGSYEQYF. In nucleotides, the CDR3 is TGCGCCAGCAGCTTTAGCGGTTCCTACGAGCAGTACTTC. The J gene is TRBJ2-7, the V gene TRBV5-1, with TRBD2 as a possible D gene (6 bases). This CDR3 has 13 residues. Trimming left V 2 bases short and J 1 base short, with 7 bases between. Germline-derived CDR1 and CDR2 are SGHRS and YFSETQ.

CDR3 amino acids: CASSSLLGVEKLFF. The CDR3 nucleotides are TGTGCCAGCTCCAGCTTATTAGGGGTTGAAAAACTGTTTTTT. The V gene is TRBV7-9, the J gene TRBJ1-4; the D gene is possibly TRBD1 (5 bases). CDR1 is SEHNR, CDR2 FQNEAQ, per germline (reference sequence). V dropped 8 bases and J dropped 7 bases, with 17 bases sitting between them. The CDR3 length is 14 residues.

The chain is built from TRBV6-5 and TRBJ2-1; a possible D gene is TRBD1 (6 bases). From germline, CDR1 is MNHEY and CDR2 SVGAGI. Between the trimmed V and J ends, which lost 5 bases and 10 bases, there was a span of 9 bases. The CDR3 runs 11 residues. CDR3 residues: CASSDDREQFF. The CDR3 coding sequence is TGTGCCAGCAGTGACGACAGGGAGCAGTTCTTC.